This T cell receptor (beta chain) originates from a study of blood T cell repertoires in COVID-19. Across the whole study: In each case, the material was cDNA or gDNA derived from T cells, B-cell-depleted T cells, or PBMCs.

This study enrolled people aged roughly 18 to 90 from 24 US geographic areas. Researchers sorted participants into cohorts using their self-reported clinical history. Generated by immunoSEQ multiplex PCR, the TCRdb table keeps only in-frame clones and is missing some. The table has approximately 150,000 clones, roughly 90% seen once. What was sequenced was PBMCs or T cells enriched from blood (not recorded which). The TCR was taken from a human donor with acute COVID-19. The donor label of this sample is uncertain.

The CDR3 bases are TGTGCCAGCAGCTCCCAGTACACTGAAGCTTTCTTT. Translating gives CASSSQYTEAFF. This chain uses TRBV5-5 with TRBJ1-1, with D hard to call. The CDR3 sequence is 12 residues long. From germline, CDR1 is SGHKS and CDR2 YYEKEE (reference sequence). The V end was cut by 3 bases, the J end by 3 bases, with 6 bases between. The whole variable domain, filled in from reference TRBV5-5 and TRBJ1-1, reads DAGVTQSPTHLIKTRGQQVTLRCSPISGHKSVSWYQQVLGQGPQFIFQYYEKEERGRGNFPDRFSARQFPNYSSELNVNALLLGDSALYLCASSSQYTEAFFGQGTRLTVV.